The TCR beta chain described here comes from a study of T cells after yellow fever vaccination. This clonotype was detected a few times. Its antigen is currently unknown. TCRdb re-called the 5' RACE reads through MiXCR, storing one row per CDR3 protein. Among some 320,000 distinct CDR3 sequences listed, over 4% were seen once. Study-level findings and limits: A limited proportion of clonotypes was detected within both the CD4 and CD8 compartments.

V was trimmed by 1 base and J by 6 bases, leaving 16 bases between them. CDR3 length equals 16 residues. From germline, CDR1 is SGHTA and CDR2 FQGNSA. The input for sequencing was PBMCs, taken 5 days after the yellow fever booster vaccination. This receptor was taken from a man younger than 35 who received the YFV17D yellow fever vaccine. The chain combines TRBV7-2 with TRBJ2-4, with D perhaps TRBD1 or TRBD2 (6 bases each). CDR3 sequence: CASSLVGGTFRNIQYF. CDR3 nucleotide sequence: TGTGCCAGCAGCTTAGTAGGGGGGACGTTCCGAAACATTCAGTACTTC.